These T cell receptor beta chains were read from a single sample in a study of blood T cell repertoires in COVID-19. Using immunoSEQ multiplex PCR, the repertoire was profiled, and TCRdb retains in-frame clones only, with some absent. The table lists roughly 94,000 clones, around 84% of them singletons, with 20% to 30% in the top ten. Sequencing input: peripheral blood. Source of these receptors: a man aged 60 to 69 with acute or convalescent COVID-19. Each CDR3 is given with its conserved first and last residue. The D gene is left open where the match is weak. Only part of the rows carry a size: once, few, many, or a class if the clone is expanded.

V gene,D gene,clone size,J gene,CDR3 DNA,CDR3 protein
TRBV15,NA,once,TRBJ1-4,TGTGCCACCAGAACGGAGCATGAAAAACTGTTTTTT,CATRTEHEKLFF
TRBV5-4,NA,NA,TRBJ2-3,TGTGCCAGCAGCTCAGTAAGTTCTAGCACAGATACGCAGTATTTT,CASSSVSSSTDTQYF
TRBV10-3,NA,NA,TRBJ2-7,TGTGCCATCAGACCCGACAGGTTGATCGGGTACGAGCAGTACTTC,CAIRPDRLIGYEQYF
TRBV29-1,NA,NA,TRBJ2-3,TGCAGCGTTGGGGGAGTTGGCACAGATACGCAGTATTTT,CSVGGVGTDTQYF
TRBV4-1,NA,few,TRBJ1-2,TGCGCCAGCAGCCAAGTCCTAAATGTCTATGGCTACACCTTC,CASSQVLNVYGYTF
TRBV9,NA,NA,TRBJ2-2,TGTGCCAGCAGCGTGCGGACTCTGGGGGAGCTGTTTTTT,CASSVRTLGELFF
TRBV5-1,NA,NA,TRBJ2-2,TGCGCCAGCAGCTTGGGATGGGCCACCGGGGAGCTGTTTTTT,CASSLGWATGELFF
TRBV7-2,NA,NA,TRBJ2-1,TGTGCCAGCAGCTTTCGGCAGGTAAACTACAATGAGCAGTTCTTC,CASSFRQVNYNEQFF
TRBV5-1,TRBD1,few,TRBJ1-2,TGCGCCAGCAGCTTGGCCAATAGGGGACAGCATTCGGGGGGCTACACCTTC,CASSLANRGQHSGGYTF
TRBV11-1,NA,NA,TRBJ1-5,TGTGCCAGCAGCCTAGATGCAGGTGGCAATCAGCCCCAGCATTTT,CASSLDAGGNQPQHF
TRBV7-9,TRBD1,NA,TRBJ2-1,TGTGCCAGCAGCGTAACTCGGGACAGTGTCAATGAGCAGTTCTTC,CASSVTRDSVNEQFF
TRBV4-2,NA,NA,TRBJ2-1,TGTGCCAGCAGCCAAGCTTTGTACAATGAGCAGTTCTTC,CASSQALYNEQFF
TRBV5-1,NA,NA,TRBJ1-2,TGCGCCAGCAGCTTACGCAGGGAGGGTGGCTACACCTTC,CASSLRREGGYTF
TRBV28,NA,few,TRBJ1-5,TGTGCCAGCAGTCCTCAGGGTACCCAGCATTTT,CASSPQGTQHF
TRBV6-5,TRBD1,NA,TRBJ1-3,TGTGCCTCCCTAGGGACAGTGGGGATTGGAAACACCATATATTTT,CASLGTVGIGNTIYF
TRBV18,NA,NA,TRBJ1-1,TGTGCCAGCTCACCTTACAGGGATTATGCTGAAGCTTTCTTT,CASSPYRDYAEAFF
TRBV7-2,NA,NA,TRBJ2-3,TGTGCCAGCAGCTTAGAAGCCGCCCTCCCAGATACGCAGTATTTT,CASSLEAALPDTQYF
TRBV20-1,NA,NA,TRBJ1-1,TGCAGTCCCCGGGGGAACACTGAAGCTTTCTTT,CSPRGNTEAFF
TRBV5-1,NA,NA,TRBJ2-2,TGCGCCAGCAGATCATCCAGCGGTACGTCACTTACCCGGGGCACCGGGGAGCTGTTTTTT,CASRSSSGTSLTRGTGELFF
TRBV18,NA,NA,TRBJ1-1,TGTGCCAGCTCACCAGCAGAAAGTTGGTACACTGAAGCTTTCTTT,CASSPAESWYTEAFF
TRBV11-3,TRBD2,many,TRBJ2-1,TGTGCCAGCAGCTTGACAATTACGGGGGGGACCAATGAGCAGTTCTTC,CASSLTITGGTNEQFF
TRBV25-1,TRBD1,once,TRBJ2-4,TGTGCCAGCAGTGAATCCGGGACAGGGTCAAACATTCAGTACTTC,CASSESGTGSNIQYF
TRBV18,NA,NA,TRBJ1-3,TGTGCCAGCTCACCTTCTCAGACAGGCACTGGAAACACCATATATTTT,CASSPSQTGTGNTIYF
TRBV3-1/TRBV3-2,NA,NA,TRBJ1-1,TGTGCCAGCAGCTCACTAACGGGGAATGAAGCTTTCTTT,CASSSLTGNEAFF
TRBV7-2,NA,NA,TRBJ2-5,TGTGCCAGCAGCTTAGAAAGGATGGCCGGGGGAGTCCAAGAGACCCAGTACTTC,CASSLERMAGGVQETQYF
TRBV13,NA,NA,TRBJ1-1,TGTGCCAGCAGCCCTATGGGAGGGGGAAACACTGAAGCTTTCTTT,CASSPMGGGNTEAFF
TRBV7-3,TRBD2,NA,TRBJ2-3,TGTGCCAGCAGCTTGACCAGCGGGGGAGTCTTCACAGATACGCAGTATTTT,CASSLTSGGVFTDTQYF
TRBV5-1,TRBD2,NA,TRBJ2-4,TGCGCCAGCAGCCGAATAGCGGGGCTAGCCAAAAACATTCAGTACTTC,CASSRIAGLAKNIQYF
TRBV4-3,NA,NA,TRBJ2-3,TGCGCCAGCAGCCAAGATGGAGATCTCACAGATACGCAGTATTTT,CASSQDGDLTDTQYF
TRBV14,TRBD1,few,TRBJ1-6,TGTGCCAGCAGCCAACACAGGGGGGGTTTTTCACCCCTCCACTTT,CASSQHRGGFSPLHF
TRBV4-2,NA,NA,TRBJ1-6,TGTGCCAGCAGCCCTATAACCAGTATGGGACTGCGAATCTCCTATAATTCACCCCTCCACTTT,CASSPITSMGLRISYNSPLHF
TRBV11-2,NA,NA,TRBJ2-7,TGTGCCAGCAGCTCAGTCTACGAGCAGTACTTC,CASSSVYEQYF
TRBV29-1,NA,NA,TRBJ1-1,TGCAGCGGGAAGACAGCCCTGGACACTGAAGCTTTCTTT,CSGKTALDTEAFF
TRBV7-9,TRBD1,NA,TRBJ1-6,TGTGCCAGCAGCTTGGGACAGGGTGATTCACCCCTCCACTTT,CASSLGQGDSPLHF
TRBV5-8,NA,NA,TRBJ1-5,TGTGCCAGCAGCGTGGACAGCACCTTTAGCAATCAGCCCCAGCATTTT,CASSVDSTFSNQPQHF
TRBV19,NA,NA,TRBJ1-1,TGTGCCAGTAGTATTGGGAGGGCGTCGATTGAAGCTTTCTTT,CASSIGRASIEAFF
TRBV28,TRBD1,few,TRBJ2-3,TGTGCCAGCAACCGCAGGGGGGATACGCAGTATTTT,CASNRRGDTQYF
TRBV5-5,TRBD1,NA,TRBJ2-7,TGTGCCAGCAGTGGGCAGGGGGTTTACGAGCAGTACTTC,CASSGQGVYEQYF
TRBV7-2,NA,NA,TRBJ1-2,TGTGCCAGCAGCTTAGATCCATCCGAGGGACATAACTATGGCTACACCTTC,CASSLDPSEGHNYGYTF
TRBV2,TRBD1,few,TRBJ2-2,TGTGCCAGCATCTCGACAGGGGGGGTCGGGGAGCTGTTTTTT,CASISTGGVGELFF
TRBV7-3,TRBD1,NA,TRBJ2-2,TGTGCCATTCCGGGACAGGTCCTAAGTGGTGCCGGGGAGCTGTTTTTT,CAIPGQVLSGAGELFF
TRBV9,NA,NA,TRBJ1-1,TGTGCCAGCAGCGCAAGACCGGGAGCTGGGTCTGAAGCTTTCTTT,CASSARPGAGSEAFF
TRBV28,NA,NA,TRBJ1-3,TGTGCCAGCCTGAGGGGAAACACCATATATTTT,CASLRGNTIYF
TRBV7-2,NA,NA,TRBJ1-2,TGTGCCAGCAGCCCAGAGGACACAGCCTATGGCTACACCTTC,CASSPEDTAYGYTF
TRBV15,TRBD2,NA,TRBJ2-2,TGTGCCACCAGCAGAGCCCTAGCGGGGGGGAAGGCCGGGGAGCTGTTTTTT,CATSRALAGGKAGELFF
TRBV5-1,NA,once,TRBJ2-5,TGCGCCAGCAGGGGAACTAGCACCCAAGAGACCCAGTACTTC,CASRGTSTQETQYF
TRBV30,TRBD1,NA,TRBJ1-4,TGTGCCTGGAGTGCAAAACAGGGGCGTCAAACTAATGAAAAACTGTTTTTT,CAWSAKQGRQTNEKLFF
TRBV6-2/TRBV6-3,NA,once,TRBJ2-5,TGTGCCAGCAGTTACGTGGGAGCCGAGGGAGAGACCCAGTACTTC,CASSYVGAEGETQYF
TRBV6-6,NA,NA,TRBJ1-1,TGTGCCAGCAGTTCCACGACAGGGAACACTGAAGCTTTCTTT,CASSSTTGNTEAFF